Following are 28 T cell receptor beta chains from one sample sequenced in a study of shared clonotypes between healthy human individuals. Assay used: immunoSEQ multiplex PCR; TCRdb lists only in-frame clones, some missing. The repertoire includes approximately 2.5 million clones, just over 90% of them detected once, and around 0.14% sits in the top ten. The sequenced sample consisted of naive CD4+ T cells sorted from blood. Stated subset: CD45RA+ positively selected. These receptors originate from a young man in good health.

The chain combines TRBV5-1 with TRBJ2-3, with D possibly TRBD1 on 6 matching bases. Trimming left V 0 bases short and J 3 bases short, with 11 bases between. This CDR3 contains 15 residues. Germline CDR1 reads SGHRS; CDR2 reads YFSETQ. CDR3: CASSLARTETDTQYF. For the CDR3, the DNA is TGCGCCAGCAGCTTGGCCAGGACAGAAACAGATACGCAGTATTTT.

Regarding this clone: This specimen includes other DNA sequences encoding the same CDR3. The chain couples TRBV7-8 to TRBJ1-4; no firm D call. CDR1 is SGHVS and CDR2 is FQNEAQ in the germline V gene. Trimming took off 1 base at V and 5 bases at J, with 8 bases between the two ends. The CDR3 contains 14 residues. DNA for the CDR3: TGTGCCAGCAGCTTAGGGGCAGTCAATGAAAAACTGTTTTTT. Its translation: CASSLGAVNEKLFF.

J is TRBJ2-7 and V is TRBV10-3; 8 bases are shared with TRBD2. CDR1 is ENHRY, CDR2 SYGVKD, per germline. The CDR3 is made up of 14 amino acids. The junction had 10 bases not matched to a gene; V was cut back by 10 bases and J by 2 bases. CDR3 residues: CASQTGGGTYEQYF. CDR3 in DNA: TGTGCCAGTCAAACTGGCGGGGGGACCTACGAGCAGTACTTC.

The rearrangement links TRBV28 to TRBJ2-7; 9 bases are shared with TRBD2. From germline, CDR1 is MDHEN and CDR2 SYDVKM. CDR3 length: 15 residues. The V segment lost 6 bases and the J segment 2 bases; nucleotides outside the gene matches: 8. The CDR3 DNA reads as TGTGCCAGCAGCCGAACCGGGACTAGCACCTACGAGCAGTACTTC. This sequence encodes CASSRTGTSTYEQYF.

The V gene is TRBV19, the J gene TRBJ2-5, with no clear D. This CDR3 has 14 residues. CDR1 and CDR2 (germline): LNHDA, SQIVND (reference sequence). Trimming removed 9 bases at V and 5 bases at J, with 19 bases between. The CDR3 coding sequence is TGTGCCAGCGACCCGGGTTTCCGCGGCGAGACCCAGTACTTC. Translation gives CASDPGFRGETQYF.

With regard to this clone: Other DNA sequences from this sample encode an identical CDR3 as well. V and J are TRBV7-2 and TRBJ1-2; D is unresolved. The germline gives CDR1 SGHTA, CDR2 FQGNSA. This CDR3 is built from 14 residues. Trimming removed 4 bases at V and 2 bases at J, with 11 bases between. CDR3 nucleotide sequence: TGTGCCAGCAGCTCCCAGACCGGAAACTATGGCTACACCTTC. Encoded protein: CASSSQTGNYGYTF. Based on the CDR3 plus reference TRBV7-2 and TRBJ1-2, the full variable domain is GAGVSQSPSNKVTEKGKDVELRCDPISGHTALYWYRQSLGQGLEFLIYFQGNSAPDKSGLPSDRFSAERTGGSVSTLTIQRTQQEDSAVYLCASSSQTGNYGYTFGSGTRLTVV.

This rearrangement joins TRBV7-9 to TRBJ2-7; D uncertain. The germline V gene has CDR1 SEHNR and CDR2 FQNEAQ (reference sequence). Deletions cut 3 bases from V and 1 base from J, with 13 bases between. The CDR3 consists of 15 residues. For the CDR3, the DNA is TGTGCCAGCAGCTTGGCAAGTGCTCTATCCTACGAGCAGTACTTC. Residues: CASSLASALSYEQYF.

CDR3 region: CASSSSGQGVGNTEAFF. CDR3 sequence (DNA): TGTGCCAGCAGCTCCTCGGGACAGGGTGTGGGGAACACTGAAGCTTTCTTT. The chain carries TRBV7-8 and TRBJ1-1; 9 bases line up with TRBD1. The CDR3 runs 17 residues. J gave up 1 base and V 4 bases, and 10 bases lay outside the gene matches. The germline V gene encodes CDR1 SGHVS and CDR2 FQNEAQ.

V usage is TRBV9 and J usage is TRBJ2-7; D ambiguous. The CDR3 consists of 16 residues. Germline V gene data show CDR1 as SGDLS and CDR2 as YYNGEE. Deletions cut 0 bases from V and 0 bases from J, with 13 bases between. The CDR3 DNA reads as TGTGCCAGCAGCGTAGATATTAGTGGGCCCTCCTACGAGCAGTACTTC. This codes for CASSVDISGPSYEQYF. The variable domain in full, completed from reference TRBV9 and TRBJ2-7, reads DSGVTQTPKHLITATGQRVTLRCSPRSGDLSVYWYQQSLDQGLQFLIQYYNGEERAKGNILERFSAQQFPDLHSELNLSSLELGDSALYFCASSVDISGPSYEQYFGPGTRLTVT.

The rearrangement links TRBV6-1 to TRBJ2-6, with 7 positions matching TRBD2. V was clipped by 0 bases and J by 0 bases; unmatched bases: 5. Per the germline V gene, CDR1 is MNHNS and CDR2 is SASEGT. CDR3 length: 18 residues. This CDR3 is CASSEAGGRVSGANVLTF. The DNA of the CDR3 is TGTGCCAGCAGTGAAGCGGGGGGGAGGGTCTCTGGGGCCAACGTCCTGACTTTC.

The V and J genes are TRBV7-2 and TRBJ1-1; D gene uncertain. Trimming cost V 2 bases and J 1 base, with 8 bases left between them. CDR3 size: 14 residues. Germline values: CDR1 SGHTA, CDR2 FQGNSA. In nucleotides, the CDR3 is TGTGCCAGCAGCTTAATTCTGGGGAACACTGAAGCTTTCTTT. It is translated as CASSLILGNTEAFF.

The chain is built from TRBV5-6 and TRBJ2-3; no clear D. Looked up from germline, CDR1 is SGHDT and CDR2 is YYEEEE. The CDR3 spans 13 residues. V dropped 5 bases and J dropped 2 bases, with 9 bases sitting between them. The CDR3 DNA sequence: TGTGCCAGCAGTTTAGAGGCCACAGATACGCAGTATTTT. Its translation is CASSLEATDTQYF. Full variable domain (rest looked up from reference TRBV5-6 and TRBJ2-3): DAGVTQSPTHLIKTRGQQVTLRCSPKSGHDTVSWYQQALGQGPQFIFQYYEEEERQRGNFPDRFSGHQFPNYSSELNVNALLLGDSALYLCASSLEATDTQYFGPGTRLTVL.

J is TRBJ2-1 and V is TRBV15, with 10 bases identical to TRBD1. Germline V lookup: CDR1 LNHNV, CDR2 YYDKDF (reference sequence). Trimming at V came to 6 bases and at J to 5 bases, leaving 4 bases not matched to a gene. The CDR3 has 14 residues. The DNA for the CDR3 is TGTGCCACCAGGGGGACAGGGGACCACAATGAGCAGTTCTTC. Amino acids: CATRGTGDHNEQFF.

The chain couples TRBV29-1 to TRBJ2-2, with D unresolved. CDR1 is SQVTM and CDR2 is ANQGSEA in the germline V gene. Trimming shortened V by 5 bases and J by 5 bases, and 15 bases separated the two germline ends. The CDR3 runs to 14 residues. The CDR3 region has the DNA TGCAGCGTTCCCCTAGGGTTGGGTACCGGGGAGCTGTTTTTT. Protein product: CSVPLGLGTGELFF.

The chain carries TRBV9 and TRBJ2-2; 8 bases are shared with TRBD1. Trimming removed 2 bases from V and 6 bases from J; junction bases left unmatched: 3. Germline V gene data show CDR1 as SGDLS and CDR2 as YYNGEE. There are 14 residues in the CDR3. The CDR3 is CASSVDRVAGELFF. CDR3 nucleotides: TGTGCCAGCAGCGTGGACAGGGTTGCCGGGGAGCTGTTTTTT.

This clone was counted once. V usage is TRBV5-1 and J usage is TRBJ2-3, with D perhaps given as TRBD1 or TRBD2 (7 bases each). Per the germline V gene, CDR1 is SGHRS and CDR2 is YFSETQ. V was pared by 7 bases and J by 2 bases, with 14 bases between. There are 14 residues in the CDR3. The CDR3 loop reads CASGQGGTTDTQYF. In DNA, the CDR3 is TGCGCCAGCGGCCAGGGGGGGACCACAGATACGCAGTATTTT.

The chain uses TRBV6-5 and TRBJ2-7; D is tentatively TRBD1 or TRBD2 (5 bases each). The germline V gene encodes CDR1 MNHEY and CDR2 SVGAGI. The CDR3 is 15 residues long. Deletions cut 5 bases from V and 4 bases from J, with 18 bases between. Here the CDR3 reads CASSTGPLGFYEQYF. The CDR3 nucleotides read TGTGCCAGCAGTACGGGACCTCTCGGGTTTTACGAGCAGTACTTC.

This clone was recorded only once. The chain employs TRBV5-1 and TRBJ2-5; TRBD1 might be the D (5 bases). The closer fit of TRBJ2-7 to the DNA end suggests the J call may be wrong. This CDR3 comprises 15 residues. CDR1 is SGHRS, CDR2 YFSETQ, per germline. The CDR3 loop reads CASSRLPDISYEQYF. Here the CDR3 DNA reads TGCGCCAGCAGCAGACTCCCGGACATCTCCTACGAGCAGTACTTC.

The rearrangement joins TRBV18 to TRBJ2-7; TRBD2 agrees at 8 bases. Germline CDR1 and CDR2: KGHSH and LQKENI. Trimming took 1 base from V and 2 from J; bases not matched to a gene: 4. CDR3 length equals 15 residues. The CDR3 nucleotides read TGTGCCAGCTCACCACAGCGGGGGAATACCTACGAGCAGTACTTC. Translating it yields CASSPQRGNTYEQYF.

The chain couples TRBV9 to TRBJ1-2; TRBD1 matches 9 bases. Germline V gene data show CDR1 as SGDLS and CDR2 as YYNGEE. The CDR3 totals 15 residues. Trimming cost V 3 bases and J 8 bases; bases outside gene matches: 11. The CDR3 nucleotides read TGTGCCAGCAGCGGAATAGGACAGGGGCGCCTCGGCTACACCTTC. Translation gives CASSGIGQGRLGYTF.

DNA of the CDR3: TGTGCCAGCAGCACGGGACTAGCGGGGACCCAAGAGACCCAGTACTTC. It codes for CASSTGLAGTQETQYF. V gene TRBV9 combines with J gene TRBJ2-5; 13 nucleotides align to TRBD2. The CDR3 has 16 amino acids. Germline CDR1 SGDLS, CDR2 YYNGEE. Losses at the gene ends were 4 bases for V and 1 base for J; bases not matched to a gene: 4.

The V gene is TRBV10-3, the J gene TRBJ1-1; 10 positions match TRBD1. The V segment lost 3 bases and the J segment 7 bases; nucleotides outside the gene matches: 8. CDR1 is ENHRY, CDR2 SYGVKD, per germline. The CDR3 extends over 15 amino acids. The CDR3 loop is CAISDGGTGVVEAFF. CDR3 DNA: TGTGCCATCAGTGATGGGGGGACAGGGGTTGTTGAAGCTTTCTTT.

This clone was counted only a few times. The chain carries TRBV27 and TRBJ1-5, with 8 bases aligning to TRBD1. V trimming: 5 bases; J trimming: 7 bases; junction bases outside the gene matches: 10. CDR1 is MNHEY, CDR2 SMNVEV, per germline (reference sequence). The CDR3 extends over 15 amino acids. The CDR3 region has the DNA TGTGCCAGCAGTCGAGGACAGGGTGGCATCCAGCCCCAGCATTTT. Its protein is CASSRGQGGIQPQHF.

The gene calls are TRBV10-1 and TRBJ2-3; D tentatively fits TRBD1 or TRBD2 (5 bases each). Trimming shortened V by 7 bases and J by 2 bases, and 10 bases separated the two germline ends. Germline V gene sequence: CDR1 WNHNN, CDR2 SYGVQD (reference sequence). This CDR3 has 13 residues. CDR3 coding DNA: TGCGCCAGCAAGGGACCAAACACAGATACGCAGTATTTT. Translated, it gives CASKGPNTDTQYF.

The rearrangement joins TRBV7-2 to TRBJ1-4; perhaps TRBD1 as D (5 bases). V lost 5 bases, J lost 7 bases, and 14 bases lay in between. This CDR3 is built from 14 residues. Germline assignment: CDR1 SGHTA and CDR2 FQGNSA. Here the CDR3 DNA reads TGTGCCAGCAGCGGAACCGGGACCCCTGAAAAACTGTTTTTT. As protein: CASSGTGTPEKLFF.

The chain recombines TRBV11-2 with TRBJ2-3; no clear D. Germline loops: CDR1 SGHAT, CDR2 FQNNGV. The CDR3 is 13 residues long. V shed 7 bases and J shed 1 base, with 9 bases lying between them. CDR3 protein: CASNPRGTDTQYF. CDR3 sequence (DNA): TGTGCCAGCAATCCAAGGGGCACAGATACGCAGTATTTT. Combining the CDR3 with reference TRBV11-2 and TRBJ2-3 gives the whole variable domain EAGVAQSPRYKIIEKRQSVAFWCNPISGHATLYWYQQILGQGPKLLIQFQNNGVVDDSQLPKDRFSAERLKGVDSTLKIQPAKLEDSAVYLCASNPRGTDTQYFGPGTRLTVL.

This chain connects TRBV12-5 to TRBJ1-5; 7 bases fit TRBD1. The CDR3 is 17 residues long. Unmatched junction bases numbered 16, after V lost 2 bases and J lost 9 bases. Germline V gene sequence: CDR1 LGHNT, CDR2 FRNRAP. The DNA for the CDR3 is TGTGCTAGTGGTTTGTCTTGGACAGGCGCGCGGGTTTCGCCCCAGCATTTT. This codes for CASGLSWTGARVSPQHF. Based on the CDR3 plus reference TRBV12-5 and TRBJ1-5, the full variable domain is DARVTQTPRHKVTEMGQEVTMRCQPILGHNTVFWYRQTMMQGLELLAYFRNRAPLDDSGMPKDRFSAEMPDATLATLKIQPSEPRDSAVYFCASGLSWTGARVSPQHFGDGTRLSIL.

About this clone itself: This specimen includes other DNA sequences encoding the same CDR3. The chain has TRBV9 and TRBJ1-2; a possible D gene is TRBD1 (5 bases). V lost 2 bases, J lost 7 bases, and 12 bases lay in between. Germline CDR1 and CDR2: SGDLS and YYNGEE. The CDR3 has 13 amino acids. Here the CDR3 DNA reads TGTGCCAGCAGCGTTGACAGCGGGGGTGGCTACACCTTC. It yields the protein CASSVDSGGGYTF.